The 19 T cell receptor beta chains given below trace back to one sample, sequenced in a study of shared clonotypes between healthy human individuals. Assay used: immunoSEQ multiplex PCR; TCRdb lists only in-frame clones, some missing. This table has 900,000 to 1,200,000 clones, around three quarters appearing once. Material for sequencing was memory CD4+ T cells from PBMCs. Subset denoted: CD45RA-negative fraction. These receptors all come from a man in his late teens or twenties in good health. Some clones in this sample may be carry-over from other donors' samples.

The J gene is TRBJ2-1, the V gene TRBV6-1; D is perhaps TRBD2 (6 bases). Germline CDR1 reads MNHNS; CDR2 reads SASEGT. Between the trimmed V and J ends, which lost 7 bases and 2 bases, there was a span of 12 bases. This CDR3 is 14 amino acids long. This CDR3 is CASIDGGTYNEQFF. DNA for the CDR3: TGTGCCAGCATAGATGGCGGGACCTACAATGAGCAGTTCTTC.

The chain is built from TRBV19 and TRBJ2-5; D possibly corresponds to TRBD2 (6 bases). This CDR3 has 14 amino acids. The V gene's germline CDR1 is LNHDA and CDR2 SQIVND (reference sequence). The V gene lost 10 bases and the J gene lost 0 bases, with 15 bases spanning the gap. Here the CDR3 DNA reads TGTGCCACCGGAGGGTGGCCAAACCAAGAGACCCAGTACTTC. Translated, it gives CATGGWPNQETQYF.

This clone appeared once. The chain joins TRBV5-1 to TRBJ1-1; D is unclear. The CDR3 is 14 amino acids. The V and J ends lost 1 base and 2 bases respectively, with 9 bases between them. Looked up from germline, CDR1 is SGHRS and CDR2 is YFSETQ. The DNA of the CDR3 is TGCGCCAGCAGCTTGATGCGAATTAACACTGAAGCTTTCTTT. Translating it yields CASSLMRINTEAFF.

This clone was found once. The chain combines TRBV18 with TRBJ2-7, with 7 nucleotides matching TRBD1. The J segment lost 4 bases and the V segment lost 2 bases, leaving 5 bases of the junction unmatched. The length of the CDR3 is 14 residues. Germline V gene data show CDR1 as KGHSH and CDR2 as LQKENI. The CDR3: CASSPGRGWYEQYF. The DNA of the CDR3 is TGTGCCAGCTCACCAGGCAGGGGGTGGTACGAGCAGTACTTC.

The chain joins TRBV5-1 to TRBJ2-7; D is possibly TRBD1 (6 bases). CDR1 and CDR2 from the germline V gene are SGHRS and YFSETQ. This CDR3 spans 14 amino acids. The V end was cut by 0 bases, the J end by 7 bases, with 14 bases between. The CDR3 nucleotides are TGCGCCAGCAGCTTGGCTAACCAGGGGCGGGAGCAGTACTTC. Encoded protein: CASSLANQGREQYF. The full variable domain, completed using reference TRBV5-1 and TRBJ2-7, is KAGVTQTPRYLIKTRGQQVTLSCSPISGHRSVSWYQQTPGQGLQFLFEYFSETQRNKGNFPGRFSGRQFSNSRSEMNVSTLELGDSALYLCASSLANQGREQYFGPGTRLTVT.

The chain links TRBV4-3 to TRBJ1-1; 7 nucleotides agree with TRBD1. Germline V lookup: CDR1 LGHNA, CDR2 YSLEER. J gave up 4 bases and V 4 bases, and 21 bases lay outside the gene matches. The CDR3 has 19 residues. The CDR3 sequence is CASSRDWGQSLGFRTEAFF. The CDR3 nucleotides are TGCGCCAGCAGCCGGGACTGGGGACAGAGTCTCGGGTTTCGCACTGAAGCTTTCTTT.

This chain uses TRBV15 with TRBJ2-2, with D hard to call. CDR1 and CDR2 (germline): LNHNV, YYDKDF (reference sequence). This CDR3 is 13 amino acids long. V lost 4 bases and J 5 bases, leaving 8 bases between the germline ends. The CDR3 reads CATSKGWTGELFF. In nucleotides, the CDR3 is TGTGCCACCAGCAAGGGTTGGACCGGGGAGCTGTTTTTT.

The table lists this clone with a count of one. The chain combines TRBV28 with TRBJ1-1; TRBD1 might be the D (6 bases). Trimming pared 10 bases from V and 6 bases from J, leaving 21 bases between. CDR3 size: 14 residues. Germline values: CDR1 MDHEN, CDR2 SYDVKM. The CDR3 region has the DNA TGTGCCACCGCGGAACAGGGTAGGCTTCCTGAAGCTTTCTTT. Translation: CATAEQGRLPEAFF.

This clone was found once. V usage is TRBV29-1 and J usage is TRBJ2-3; 10 nucleotides agree with TRBD2. Germline values: CDR1 SQVTM, CDR2 ANQGSEA. V lost 6 bases and J lost 4; bases outside the gene matches: 16. CDR3 size: 17 residues. CDR3 sequence: CSVHGQTGTSVPDTQYF. The CDR3 DNA is TGCAGCGTGCACGGCCAAACCGGGACTAGCGTGCCAGATACGCAGTATTTT.

Regarding this clone: One base away lies a much larger clone, so this may be a sequencing read error. This same CDR3 is encoded by further DNA sequences in the sample. V and J are TRBV4-1 and TRBJ1-4; D is perhaps TRBD1 (5 bases). Trimming stripped 3 bases from V and 8 bases from J, with 16 bases between. Germline CDR1 and CDR2: MGHRA and YSYEKL. This CDR3 comprises 15 residues. CDR3 residues: CASSHSDGRGEKLFF. CDR3 sequence (DNA): TGCGCCAGCAGCCACTCAGACGGCCGGGGGGAAAAACTGTTTTTT.

The chain links TRBV30 to TRBJ2-3; 11 bases align to TRBD2. The CDR3 is made up of 15 amino acids. Germline values: CDR1 GTSNPN, CDR2 SVGIG (reference sequence). V was clipped by 8 bases and J by 5 bases; unmatched bases: 12. Written as DNA, the CDR3 is TGTGCCCGGGCGACTAGCGGGAAAGTCGGAGATACGCAGTATTTT. Residues: CARATSGKVGDTQYF. The variable domain in full, completed from reference TRBV30 and TRBJ2-3, reads SQTIHQWPATLVQPVGSPLSLECTVEGTSNPNLYWYRQAAGRGLQLLFYSVGIGQISSEVPQNLSASRPQDRQFILSSKKLLLSDSGFYLCARATSGKVGDTQYFGPGTRLTVL.

The rearrangement links TRBV7-9 to TRBJ2-1; D might be TRBD2 (5 bases). V lost 5 bases and J 3 bases, leaving 11 bases between the germline ends. The CDR3 has 14 amino acids. CDR1 is SEHNR, CDR2 FQNEAQ, per germline (reference sequence). CDR3: CASSRSAYYNEQFF. The CDR3 DNA sequence: TGTGCCAGCAGCCGTAGCGCCTACTACAATGAGCAGTTCTTC.

The V call is TRBV19, the J call TRBJ1-5, with 8 bases aligning to TRBD1. This CDR3 has 18 residues. CDR1 and CDR2 (germline): LNHDA, SQIVND (reference sequence). J was trimmed by 4 bases and V by 7 bases; bases with no gene match: 18. The CDR3 spells CASKPSDRDFGRNQPQHF. CDR3 coding DNA: TGTGCCAGTAAACCATCGGACAGGGATTTCGGCCGGAATCAGCCCCAGCATTTT.

This clone was observed once. This chain joins TRBV15 and TRBJ2-3; D gene unclear. This CDR3 spans 18 amino acids. Germline loops: CDR1 LNHNV, CDR2 YYDKDF (reference sequence). The germline V and J ends were trimmed by 0 bases and 0 bases, with 16 bases remaining between them. The CDR3 protein is CATSRDPGRVPSTDTQYF. The CDR3 DNA follows: TGTGCCACCAGCAGAGACCCTGGACGTGTACCTAGCACAGATACGCAGTATTTT.

The chain uses TRBV4-3 and TRBJ1-2; D possibly corresponds to TRBD1 (6 bases). The V and J ends lost 8 bases and 3 bases respectively, with 31 bases between them. Germline V gene data show CDR1 as LGHNA and CDR2 as YSLEER. The CDR3 is 19 amino acids. CDR3: CASLGRGASLKPVYYGYTF. The CDR3 DNA follows: TGCGCCAGCTTGGGCAGGGGAGCCTCTCTTAAACCAGTTTACTATGGCTACACCTTC.

This clone was seen only a few times. J is TRBJ2-7 and V is TRBV4-1, with D possibly being TRBD1 or TRBD2 (5 bases each). Trimming shortened V by 4 bases and J by 5 bases, and 9 bases separated the two germline ends. From germline, CDR1 is MGHRA and CDR2 YSYEKL. The CDR3 is 12 residues long. Here the CDR3 DNA reads TGCGCCAGCAGCCTTCAGGGAGACGAGCAGTACTTC. Translated: CASSLQGDEQYF.

The V and J genes are TRBV28 and TRBJ2-2; D unclear. Per the germline V gene, CDR1 is MDHEN and CDR2 is SYDVKM. V was clipped by 3 bases and J by 5 bases, with 13 bases between them. The CDR3 has 15 amino acids. The CDR3 nucleotides read TGTGCCAGCAGTTTCCGAGGAGCAAGGACCGGGGAGCTGTTTTTT. Its translation: CASSFRGARTGELFF.

The gene calls are TRBV6-6 and TRBJ1-4; the match to TRBD1 covers 9 bases. The germline V gene has CDR1 MNHNY and CDR2 SVGAGI (reference sequence). Germline trimming cut 11 bases from V and 4 bases from J; bases unmatched to any gene: 5. The CDR3 runs 13 residues. The CDR3 region is CAAMDRGNEKLFF. For the CDR3, the DNA is TGTGCCGCAATGGACAGGGGTAATGAAAAACTGTTTTTT.

This rearrangement joins TRBV9 to TRBJ2-3; D perhaps matches TRBD2 (5 bases). This CDR3 region has 12 residues. Germline V lookup: CDR1 SGDLS, CDR2 YYNGEE. The ends were cut back, 0 bases at V and 7 bases at J, with 6 bases in the middle. CDR3 nucleotides: TGTGCCAGCAGCGTAGTAGCGAATACGCAGTATTTT. Its protein is CASSVVANTQYF.